These 29 T cell receptor beta chains were all obtained from the same sample, sequenced in a study of cytomegalovirus exposure and HLA in healthy donors. Amplification used 60 Vbeta primers and 13 Jbeta primers. The protocol was immunoSEQ multiplex PCR, while the TCRdb copy is restricted to in-frame clones and leaves out a portion. The data contain 78,000 or so clones, about four fifths of them singletons. Material: PBMCs. These receptors came from a woman aged 45-60 years in good health and CMV-seronegative.

The chain links TRBV27 to TRBJ2-3, with TRBD1 identical over 9 bases. V was pared by 5 bases and J by 4 bases, with 10 bases of the junction left unmatched. The germline gives CDR1 MNHEY, CDR2 SMNVEV (reference sequence). CDR3 length: 16 amino acids. CDR3 protein: CASSPVATGGADTQYF. In nucleotides, the CDR3 is TGTGCCAGCAGTCCCGTAGCCACAGGGGGCGCAGATACGCAGTATTTT.

The rearrangement uses TRBV10-3 and TRBJ2-3; maybe TRBD1 (5 bases). Germline V gives CDR1 ENHRY, CDR2 SYGVKD. The CDR3 runs 14 residues. The V gene lost 8 bases and the J gene lost 0 bases, with 12 bases spanning the gap. The CDR3 nucleotides are TGTGCCATCTGGGGCGGATCTAGCACAGATACGCAGTATTTT. Translating it yields CAIWGGSSTDTQYF.

A few counts support this clone. This chain connects TRBV7-8 to TRBJ1-3, with 8 bases identical to TRBD1. V dropped 3 bases and J dropped 2; count of bases not matched to a gene: 3. From germline, CDR1 is SGHVS and CDR2 FQNEAQ. The CDR3 runs to 15 residues. The CDR3 region has the DNA TGTGCCAGCAGCTTCGACAGGGGAACTGGAAACACCATATATTTT. Protein: CASSFDRGTGNTIYF.

This chain links TRBV6-1 with TRBJ2-1, with D perhaps TRBD1 (6 bases). Per the germline V gene, CDR1 is MNHNS and CDR2 is SASEGT. V was clipped by 2 bases and J by 0 bases, with 11 bases between them. The CDR3 extends over 16 amino acids. The CDR3 is CASSENSDSSYNEQFF. The CDR3 coding sequence is TGTGCCAGCAGTGAAAATTCGGACAGCTCCTACAATGAGCAGTTCTTC.

V usage is TRBV7-2 and J usage is TRBJ2-1; 13 positions agree with TRBD2. The germline V gene encodes CDR1 SGHTA and CDR2 FQGNSA. With 1 base clipped from V and 7 bases from J, the junction kept 4 bases outside the gene matches. CDR3 length equals 16 residues. The CDR3 sequence: CASSLGGGLAGNEQFF. The CDR3 DNA is TGTGCCAGCAGCTTAGGGGGGGGACTAGCGGGGAATGAGCAGTTCTTC.

The gene calls are TRBV4-1 and TRBJ1-1; D gene ambiguous. Between the trimmed V and J ends, which lost 0 bases and 0 bases, there was a span of 2 bases. This CDR3 is 13 amino acids long. Germline V gene data show CDR1 as MGHRA and CDR2 as YSYEKL. This CDR3 reads CASSQDMNTEAFF. CDR3 in DNA: TGCGCCAGCAGCCAAGATATGAACACTGAAGCTTTCTTT.

The rearrangement uses TRBV6-1 and TRBJ2-3, with D perhaps matching TRBD2 (6 bases). The CDR3 runs 17 residues. Germline values: CDR1 MNHNS, CDR2 SASEGT. V was trimmed by 3 bases and J by 2 bases, leaving 18 bases between them. Written as DNA, the CDR3 is TGTGCCAGCAGTGAGGGGGGTAGTACAGGAAACACAGATACGCAGTATTTT. Translated, it gives CASSEGGSTGNTDTQYF.

This chain links TRBV5-1 with TRBJ1-2, with D perhaps TRBD1 (6 bases). Between the trimmed V and J ends, which lost 4 bases and 4 bases, there was a span of 17 bases. The germline gives CDR1 SGHRS, CDR2 YFSETQ. The length of the CDR3 is 15 residues. CDR3 coding DNA: TGCGCCAGCAGCGCTATGACAGGAGGCGTCTATGGCTACACCTTC. Protein product: CASSAMTGGVYGYTF.

This clone appeared a few times. The gene calls are TRBV14 and TRBJ1-1; TRBD1 matches 8 bases. Per germline, CDR1 SGHDN and CDR2 FVKESK. The CDR3 totals 15 residues. The V gene end was trimmed by 0 bases and the J gene end by 10 bases; junction bases not matched to a gene: 10. DNA of the CDR3: TGTGCCAGCAGCCAAGATCAGGGGGCGCGGTTAGGAGCTTTCTTT. Translation: CASSQDQGARLGAFF. The full variable domain, in which reference TRBV14 and TRBJ1-1 provide the parts outside the CDR3, is EAGVTQFPSHSVIEKGQTVTLRCDPISGHDNLYWYRRVMGKEIKFLLHFVKESKQDESGMPNNRFLAERTGGTYSTLKVQPAELEDSGVYFCASSQDQGARLGAFFGQGTRLTVV.

This sequence joins TRBV2 and TRBJ1-1; maybe TRBD1 (6 bases). Germline-derived CDR1 and CDR2 are SNHLY and FYNNEI. CDR3 length equals 12 residues. V gave up 7 bases and J gave up 6 bases, with 12 bases separating them. DNA of the CDR3: TGTGCCAGCACCCGGGACATTTCTGAAGCTTTCTTT. Residues: CASTRDISEAFF.

This chain connects TRBV19 to TRBJ2-1, with TRBD2 matching 9 bases. Looked up from germline, CDR1 is LNHDA and CDR2 is SQIVND (reference sequence). CDR3 length equals 17 residues. J gave up 7 bases and V 5 bases, and 15 bases lay outside the gene matches. CDR3 amino acids: CASSALSLAGSLNEQFF. Written as DNA, the CDR3 is TGTGCCAGTAGTGCCCTATCCCTAGCGGGGAGTCTGAATGAGCAGTTCTTC.

This clone was counted a single time. This chain connects TRBV5-1 to TRBJ1-1, with 11 positions matching TRBD1. Losses at the gene ends were 0 bases for V and 5 bases for J; bases not matched to a gene: 6. In germline, CDR1 is SGHRS, CDR2 YFSETQ. The CDR3 is made up of 16 amino acids. As DNA, the CDR3 is TGCGCCAGCAGCTTGGACCCGGGACAGGGGGGAACTGAAGCTTTCTTT. This gives the protein CASSLDPGQGGTEAFF.

This clone was seen a few times. CDR3 DNA: TGCGCCAGCAGCTTGGAGGGACAGTTCGGCCAGCCCCAGCATTTT. Translated, it gives CASSLEGQFGQPQHF. V is TRBV5-1 and J is TRBJ1-5, with 7 nucleotides matching TRBD1. Germline V lookup: CDR1 SGHRS, CDR2 YFSETQ. This CDR3 spans 15 amino acids. The V gene end was trimmed by 0 bases and the J gene end by 7 bases; junction bases not matched to a gene: 7.

The gene calls are TRBV10-3 and TRBJ1-3, with TRBD1 matching over 9 bases. Germline V gives CDR1 ENHRY, CDR2 SYGVKD. With 4 bases clipped from V and 0 bases from J, the junction kept 4 bases outside the gene matches. This CDR3 spans 16 amino acids. DNA for the CDR3: TGTGCCATCAGTGTGGGACAGGGTAACTCTGGAAACACCATATATTTT. This sequence encodes CAISVGQGNSGNTIYF.

J is TRBJ1-5 and V is TRBV30; D not resolved. Trimming pared 0 bases from V and 2 bases from J, leaving 8 bases between. The germline CDR1 and CDR2 sequences are GTSNPN and SVGIG (reference sequence). This CDR3 contains 14 residues. This CDR3 reads CAWSVTSRNQPQHF. The DNA of the CDR3 is TGTGCCTGGAGTGTAACATCGCGCAATCAGCCCCAGCATTTT.

This rearrangement joins TRBV5-5 to TRBJ2-3; D remains unclear. The CDR3 loop spans 13 amino acids. Germline-derived CDR1 and CDR2 are SGHKS and YYEKEE (reference sequence). Trimming took off 4 bases at V and 1 base at J, with 7 bases between the two ends. The CDR3 DNA follows: TGTGCCAGCAGCACCGCAGGCACAGATACGCAGTATTTT. This codes for CASSTAGTDTQYF.

This chain connects TRBV11-1 to TRBJ2-3; 11 bases are shared with TRBD2. V shed 4 bases, J shed 2 bases, and the junction held 5 bases outside the gene matches. The CDR3 contains 16 residues. Germline lookup yields CDR1 SGHAT and CDR2 FQDESV (reference sequence). The CDR3 here is CASSSLAGGVTDTQYF. In DNA, the CDR3 is TGTGCCAGCAGCTCCCTAGCGGGGGGTGTCACAGATACGCAGTATTTT.

The chain couples TRBV5-1 to TRBJ2-3, with 14 bases fitting TRBD2. The V gene's germline CDR1 is SGHRS and CDR2 YFSETQ. The length of the CDR3 is 18 residues. Trimming at V came to 2 bases and at J to 4 bases, leaving 9 bases not matched to a gene. This chain's CDR3 is CASSLETSGGAFADTQYF. In DNA form, the CDR3 reads TGCGCCAGCAGCTTAGAGACTAGCGGGGGGGCCTTCGCAGATACGCAGTATTTT.

This clone showed up just a few times. The chain carries TRBV6-5 and TRBJ2-7; 7 nucleotides match TRBD1. The CDR3 consists of 12 residues. Per the germline V gene, CDR1 is MNHEY and CDR2 is SVGAGI. V was pared by 4 bases and J by 6 bases, with 3 bases of the junction left unmatched. CDR3 region: CASSSTGAEQYF. The CDR3 DNA is TGTGCCAGCAGTTCCACAGGGGCCGAGCAGTACTTC.

This chain connects TRBV27 to TRBJ2-7; 8 bases line up with TRBD2. The CDR3 sequence is 15 residues long. Germline V gene sequence: CDR1 MNHEY, CDR2 SMNVEV (reference sequence). Trimming at V came to 2 bases and at J to 2 bases, leaving 5 bases not matched to a gene. CDR3 DNA sequence: TGTGCCAGCAGTTTAAAAGCGGGAGCTGCCTACGAGCAGTACTTC. As protein: CASSLKAGAAYEQYF.

The genes are TRBV6-5 and TRBJ2-5; a weak D match, TRBD2 (5 bases). CDR3 length: 14 amino acids. Germline assignment: CDR1 MNHEY and CDR2 SVGAGI. Trimming took off 0 bases at V and 7 bases at J, with 12 bases between the two ends. For the CDR3, the DNA is TGTGCCAGCAGTTACTCTCCCAGAGAGGGGACCCAGTACTTC. It encodes CASSYSPREGTQYF.

The chain employs TRBV6-4 and TRBJ2-2, with a possible D match to TRBD2 (5 bases). Germline loops: CDR1 MRHNA, CDR2 SNTAGT. This CDR3 comprises 17 residues. V shed 4 bases and J shed 1 base, with 16 bases lying between them. CDR3 DNA sequence: TGTGCCAGCAGTGCCTACCCCTGGACTTTGAACACCGGGGAGCTGTTTTTT. Amino acids: CASSAYPWTLNTGELFF.

CDR3: CASTPTGYHGYTF. In DNA form, the CDR3 reads TGTGCCAGCACCCCGACGGGGTATCATGGCTACACCTTC. The rearrangement uses TRBV6-5 and TRBJ1-2; the D is unclear. Per the germline V gene, CDR1 is MNHEY and CDR2 is SVGAGI. This CDR3 spans 13 amino acids. The ends were cut back, 7 bases at V and 6 bases at J, with 15 bases in the middle.

The rearrangement links TRBV6-6 to TRBJ1-1; TRBD1 might be the D (5 bases). The germline CDR1 and CDR2 sequences are MNHNY and SVGAGI (reference sequence). The V gene lost 9 bases and the J gene lost 5 bases, with 16 bases spanning the gap. This CDR3 spans 13 amino acids. The CDR3 DNA reads as TGTGCCAGTAGTAGGGCCGGGGGAACTGAAGCTTTCTTT. It translates to CASSRAGGTEAFF.

The rearrangement links TRBV5-4 to TRBJ2-5; 15 bases are a match to TRBD2. Germline V gene lookup returns CDR1 SGHNT and CDR2 YYREEE (reference sequence). Trimming took 4 bases from V and 2 from J; bases not matched to a gene: 3. The CDR3 has 16 residues. The CDR3 nucleotides read TGTGCCAGCAGCCGTGGACTAGCGGGAGGGCAAGAGACCCAGTACTTC. As protein: CASSRGLAGGQETQYF. The entire variable domain, with the rest obtained from reference TRBV5-4 and TRBJ2-5, is as follows: ETGVTQSPTHLIKTRGQQVTLRCSSQSGHNTVSWYQQALGQGPQFIFQYYREEENGRGNFPPRFSGLQFPNYSSELNVNALELDDSALYLCASSRGLAGGQETQYFGPGTRLLVL.

As regards this clone: An end of the junction differs from the germline gene, which may be a read error. V gene TRBV9 combines with J gene TRBJ1-6; 8 bases are shared with TRBD1. CDR1 and CDR2 (germline): SGDLS, YYNGEE. This CDR3 is built from 18 residues. The CDR3, as DNA: TGTGCCAGTAGCGCCCTCTCGGGCAGGGGGCGCAGGGATTCACCCCTCCACTTT. Protein: CASSALSGRGRRDSPLHF.

The chain is built from TRBV19 and TRBJ2-5; TRBD2 is a possible D gene (6 bases). Between the trimmed V and J ends, which lost 7 bases and 2 bases, there was a span of 14 bases. This CDR3 is 14 amino acids long. The germline CDR1 and CDR2 sequences are LNHDA and SQIVND (reference sequence). CDR3 sequence reads: CASTRGREQETQYF. The DNA of the CDR3 is TGTGCCAGTACCCGTGGGCGGGAACAAGAGACCCAGTACTTC.

The J gene is TRBJ2-5, the V gene TRBV19; D possibly corresponds to TRBD1 (6 bases). The end of the DNA is better explained by TRBJ2-7, so the J call may be wrong. This CDR3 contains 12 residues. Germline-derived CDR1 and CDR2 are LNHDA and SQIVND (reference sequence). The DNA for the CDR3 is TGTGCCAGTAGTAAGGACAGCTACGAGCAGTACTTC. This sequence encodes CASSKDSYEQYF.

This clone was detected a few times. V gene TRBV25-1 combines with J gene TRBJ1-2; D remains unclear. The CDR3 extends over 12 amino acids. CDR1 is MGHDK, CDR2 SYGVNS, per germline. Trimming removed 6 bases from V and 1 base from J, with 6 bases in between. In DNA, the CDR3 is TGTGCCAGCAGGGCGGGTAACTATGGCTACACCTTC. Residues: CASRAGNYGYTF.